This TCR beta chain came from a study of blood T cell repertoires in COVID-19. Across the whole study: The origin of the acute and convalescent COVID-19 samples was the United States, Italy and Spain. In each case, the material was cDNA or gDNA derived from T cells, B-cell-depleted T cells, or PBMCs.

The CDR3 contains 16 residues. Germline assignment: CDR1 SGHTA and CDR2 FQGNSA. Trimming took off 1 base at V and 0 bases at J, with 10 bases between the two ends. In the original processing: Estimates of nucleated cell counts were drawn from the amplification of reference gene primers. This table comes from immunoSEQ multiplex PCR, and its TCRdb copy is limited to in-frame clones, with some not included. That table gives V, J and clone size, and the DNA gave D and trimming. The table lists under 95,000 clones, approximately 82% of them singletons, with around 10% in the top ten. What was sequenced was peripheral blood. This chain links TRBV7-2 with TRBJ1-3, with D possibly being TRBD1 (5 bases). The TCR sequence derives from a human donor in a cohort sampled during active COVID-19. CDR3 sequence: CASSLGGSISGNTIYF. As DNA, the CDR3 is TGTGCCAGCAGCTTAGGGGGCAGCATCTCTGGAAACACCATATATTTT.